This TCR beta chain was retrieved from a study of glioma-infiltrating T cells. Amplification of TCR alpha and beta CDR3 regions from RNA used iRepertoire nested multiplex PCR. Tissue mRNA or PBMC total RNA, about 90-450 ng, went into one-step reverse transcription and amplification. TCRdb independently ran MiXCR on the multiplex PCR reads; one entry per CDR3 protein. The repertoire holds about 140,000 distinct CDR3 sequences, around 40% seen once, with 15% to 25% in the top ten. For this clonotype: Its target is unknown.

Whole-study results and caveats: Very few CDR3 sequences were shared between tissue and blood. Non-neoplastic patients had below-expected tissue-blood divergence, while all gliomas exceeded expectation.

The sequence came from a human donor with low-grade glioma or glioblastoma, undergoing nonglioma brain surgery, or in good health (not recorded which). Sequencing was performed on glioma tissue, nonneoplastic brain tissue, or PBMCs (not recorded which).

Here the CDR3 reads CASTPTQTGTNTEAFF. For the CDR3, the DNA is TGTGCCAGCACCCCTACCCAGACAGGGACGAACACTGAAGCTTTCTTT. The rearrangement links TRBV12-3 or TRBV12-4 to TRBJ1-1, with TRBD1 matching over 7 bases. The CDR3 totals 16 residues. V lost 7 bases to trimming and J lost 1 base; unmatched junction nucleotides: 12.